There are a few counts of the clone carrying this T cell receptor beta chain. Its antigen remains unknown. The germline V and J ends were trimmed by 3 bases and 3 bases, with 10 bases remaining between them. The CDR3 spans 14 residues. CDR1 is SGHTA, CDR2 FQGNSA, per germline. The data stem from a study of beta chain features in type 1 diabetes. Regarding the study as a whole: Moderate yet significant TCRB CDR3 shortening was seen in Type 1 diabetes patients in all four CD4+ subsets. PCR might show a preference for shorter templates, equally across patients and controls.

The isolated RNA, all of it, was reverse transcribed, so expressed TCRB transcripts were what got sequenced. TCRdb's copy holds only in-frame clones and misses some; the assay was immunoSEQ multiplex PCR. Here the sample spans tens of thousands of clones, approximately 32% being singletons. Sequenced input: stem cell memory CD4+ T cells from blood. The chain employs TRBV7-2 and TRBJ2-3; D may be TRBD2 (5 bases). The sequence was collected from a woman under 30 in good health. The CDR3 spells CASSFAGGTDTQYF. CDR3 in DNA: TGTGCCAGCAGCTTTGCGGGTGGGACAGATACGCAGTATTTT.